The 15 T cell receptor beta chains below come from one sample, sequenced in a study of T cell responses to AZD1222 COVID-19 vaccine (dated by TCRdb to 2020 to 2022). Reading the label with the study, this specimen's time point is: baseline before first vaccination. Library preparation employed the immunoSEQ multiplex PCR assay. The source is immuneACCESS, and TCRdb retained only in-frame sequences with V and J called. Part of the clones is not carried over; for the studies checked, unresolved V genes explain less than half of this, and the remainder is unexplained. The sample yields 100,000 to 130,000 clones; 91% were counted once. The biggest ten clones account for 20% to 25% of the sample. This sample comprised peripheral blood, obtained on day 0 of AZD1222 vaccination. These receptor sequences come from an adult in good health.

V gene TRBV27 combines with J gene TRBJ1-4; 9 bases are a match to TRBD1. The V gene end was trimmed by 6 bases and the J gene end by 7 bases; junction bases not matched to a gene: 0. The CDR3 loop spans 12 amino acids. Germline V gene sequence: CDR1 MNHEY, CDR2 SMNVEV (reference sequence). The CDR3 reads CASRDRGEKLFF. The CDR3 DNA is TGTGCCAGCAGGGACAGGGGTGAAAAACTGTTTTTT.

The V call is TRBV18, the J call TRBJ2-7; D gene uncertain. The V gene lost 8 bases and the J gene lost 0 bases, with 11 bases spanning the gap. CDR1 is KGHSH, CDR2 LQKENI, per germline. The CDR3 has 13 amino acids. CDR3 residues: CASRRTDSYEQYF. CDR3 bases: TGTGCCAGCCGTCGCACTGACTCCTACGAGCAGTACTTC.

The J gene is TRBJ1-2, the V gene TRBV19; TRBD1 is a possible D gene (6 bases). V was clipped by 7 bases and J by 4 bases, with 13 bases between them. Germline V gives CDR1 LNHDA, CDR2 SQIVND (reference sequence). CDR3 size: 13 residues. As DNA, the CDR3 is TGTGCCAGTACTCTACAGGGCGGCTATGGCTACACCTTC. Translating it yields CASTLQGGYGYTF.

V and J are TRBV7-9 and TRBJ2-1; TRBD2 agrees at 13 bases. V lost 5 bases, J lost 5 bases, and 6 bases stayed unmatched. Germline CDR1 SEHNR, CDR2 FQNEAQ (reference sequence). The CDR3 has 16 residues. CDR3 coding DNA: TGTGCCAGCAGCCGACGGACTAGCGGGGGAGACAATGAGCAGTTCTTC. It specifies CASSRRTSGGDNEQFF.

This chain links TRBV7-2 with TRBJ1-1; no firm D call. The CDR3 contains 14 residues. Trimming took off 4 bases at V and 1 base at J, with 10 bases between the two ends. Germline CDR1 reads SGHTA; CDR2 reads FQGNSA. For the CDR3, the DNA is TGTGCCAGCAGCTCCCTTGGCGGGAACACTGAAGCTTTCTTT. This codes for CASSSLGGNTEAFF.

V and J are TRBV6-1 and TRBJ1-5, with unresolved D. Germline CDR1 reads MNHNS; CDR2 reads SASEGT. The CDR3 consists of 14 residues. With 2 bases removed from V and 4 bases from J, the gap between germline ends came to 9 bases. CDR3 amino acids: CASSEYGPNQPQHF. The CDR3 bases are TGTGCCAGCAGTGAATACGGGCCTAATCAGCCCCAGCATTTT.

Ten or more counts support this clone. The chain has TRBV6-2 or TRBV6-3 and TRBJ1-5; D ambiguous. V was cut by 5 bases and J by 5 bases, with 10 bases left in between. The CDR3 is 13 amino acids. Germline assignment: CDR1 MNHEY and CDR2 SVGEGT. The CDR3 bases are TGTGCCAGCAGTACGGACCTTCATCAGCCCCAGCATTTT. It codes for CASSTDLHQPQHF.

The rearrangement uses TRBV6-5 and TRBJ2-2, with D unresolved. From germline, CDR1 is MNHEY and CDR2 SVGAGI. CDR3 length equals 14 residues. V lost 4 bases, J lost 2 bases, and 8 bases lay in between. CDR3 DNA sequence: TGTGCCAGCAGTTCTCGTACCAACACCGGGGAGCTGTTTTTT. Amino acid sequence: CASSSRTNTGELFF.

The rearrangement links TRBV7-6 to TRBJ2-5; 10 bases agree with TRBD1. CDR1 SGHVS and CDR2 FNYEAQ come from the germline V gene. After removal of 5 bases from V and 5 bases from J, the junction contained 11 bases not matched to a gene. The CDR3 loop spans 16 amino acids. CDR3 nucleotides: TGTGCCAGCAGCCCGCGGACAGGGGGTGGCGGGGAGACCCAGTACTTC. Residues: CASSPRTGGGGETQYF.

The V call is TRBV3-1 (or the pseudogene TRBV3-2), the J call TRBJ2-2; the D is unclear. Germline V gives CDR1 LGHDT, CDR2 YNNKEL (reference sequence). CDR3 size: 13 residues. Trimming pared 8 bases from V and 4 bases from J, leaving 11 bases between. CDR3 in amino acids: CASLKTVTGELFF. The CDR3 coding sequence is TGTGCCAGCTTAAAAACAGTCACCGGGGAGCTGTTTTTT.

The gene calls are TRBV28 and TRBJ2-4; maybe TRBD1 (5 bases). Germline CDR1 reads MDHEN; CDR2 reads SYDVKM. Trimming removed 6 bases from V and 4 bases from J, with 13 bases in between. The CDR3 covers 14 residues. The DNA for the CDR3 is TGTGCCAGCAGCCGACCCGACAGTAAAAACATTCAGTACTTC. Protein product: CASSRPDSKNIQYF.

The gene calls are TRBV19 and TRBJ1-6, with a weak D call TRBD1 (5 bases). This CDR3 has 15 residues. Germline V CDR1 and CDR2: LNHDA, SQIVND (reference sequence). The V gene lost 5 bases and the J gene lost 9 bases, with 17 bases spanning the gap. The CDR3 loop is CASSSPGRGGSPLHF. CDR3 in DNA: TGTGCCAGTAGTTCGCCGGGACGCGGAGGTTCACCCCTCCACTTT.

This chain uses TRBV27 with TRBJ1-2; TRBD1 agrees at 9 bases. In germline, CDR1 is MNHEY, CDR2 SMNVEV (reference sequence). V shed 1 base, J shed 7 bases, and the junction held 4 bases outside the gene matches. The CDR3 totals 14 residues. The CDR3 nucleotides read TGTGCCAGCAGTTTATGGGGACAGGGAGGTGGCTACACCTTC. Its protein is CASSLWGQGGGYTF.

The chain joins TRBV9 to TRBJ1-1; weak D call: TRBD1 (5 bases). The CDR3 is 14 residues long. The V end lost 3 bases, the J end lost 6 bases, and 15 bases lay between the germline ends. Looked up from germline, CDR1 is SGDLS and CDR2 is YYNGEE. The CDR3 spells CASSARIGVSEAFF. In nucleotides, the CDR3 is TGTGCCAGCAGCGCCAGGATAGGGGTCTCTGAAGCTTTCTTT.

The chain is built from TRBV7-2 and TRBJ1-5; D gene unclear. V was cut by 1 base and J by 9 bases, with 13 bases left in between. The CDR3 loop spans 14 amino acids. In germline, CDR1 is SGHTA, CDR2 FQGNSA. CDR3 loop: CASSLELGRGPQHF. The CDR3 DNA reads TGTGCCAGCAGCTTAGAGCTCGGGCGGGGGCCCCAGCATTTT.